The T cell receptor beta chain under discussion was sequenced for a study of OX40 agonist ivuxolimab in advanced cancers. Study-level background: Ivuxolimab, which patients received intravenously every 2 weeks, was dosed at 0.01 to 10 mg/kg.

Blood sampling was done at baseline, cycle 4 day 1, and cycle 7 day 1. Worth noting for this clone: No antigen is known for it.

Study results and limitations: Relative to CD4+ cells, CD8+ T cells on average had more expanded clones.

This CDR3 contains 15 residues. V lost 2 bases, J lost 6 bases, and 8 bases stayed unmatched. From germline, CDR1 is LNHDA and CDR2 SQIVND (reference sequence). TCRdb's table, derived via immunoSEQ multiplex PCR, lists solely in-frame clones and lacks some. The sample carries some 70,000 clones, approximately 91% recorded once. The sequence derives from an adult with an advanced solid tumor such as melanoma, head and neck, liver or kidney cancer. Source: CD4+ or CD8+ T cells sorted from blood, taken in a trial of the OX40 agonist ivuxolimab. J is TRBJ2-7 and V is TRBV19; 9 positions match TRBD1. In DNA, the CDR3 is TGTGCCAGTAGTATAACCCCCGGGACAGGGCGCGAGCAGTACTTC. Translation: CASSITPGTGREQYF.